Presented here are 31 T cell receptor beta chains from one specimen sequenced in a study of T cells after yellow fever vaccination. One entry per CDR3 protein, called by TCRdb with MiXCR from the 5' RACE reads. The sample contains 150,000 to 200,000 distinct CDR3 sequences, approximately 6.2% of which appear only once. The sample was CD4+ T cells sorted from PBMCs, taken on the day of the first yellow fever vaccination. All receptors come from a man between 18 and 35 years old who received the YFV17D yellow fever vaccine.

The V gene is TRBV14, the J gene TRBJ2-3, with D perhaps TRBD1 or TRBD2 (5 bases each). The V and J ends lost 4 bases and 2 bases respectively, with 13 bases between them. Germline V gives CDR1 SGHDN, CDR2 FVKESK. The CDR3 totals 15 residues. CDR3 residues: CASSPPGTATDTQYF. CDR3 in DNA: TGTGCCAGCAGCCCTCCGGGGACCGCCACAGATACGCAGTATTTT.

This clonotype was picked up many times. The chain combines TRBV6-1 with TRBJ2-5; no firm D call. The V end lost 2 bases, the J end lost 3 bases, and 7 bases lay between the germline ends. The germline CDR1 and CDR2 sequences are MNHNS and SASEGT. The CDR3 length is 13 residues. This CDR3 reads CASSESYKETQYF. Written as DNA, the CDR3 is TGTGCCAGCAGTGAATCGTATAAAGAGACCCAGTACTTC.

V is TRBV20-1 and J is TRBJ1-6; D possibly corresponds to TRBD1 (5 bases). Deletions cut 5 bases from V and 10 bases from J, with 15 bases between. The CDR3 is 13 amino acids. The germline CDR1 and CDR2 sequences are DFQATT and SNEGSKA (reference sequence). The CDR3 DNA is TGCAGTGCTTCAAGCAGGGTTCGCTCACCCCTCCACTTT. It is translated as CSASSRVRSPLHF.

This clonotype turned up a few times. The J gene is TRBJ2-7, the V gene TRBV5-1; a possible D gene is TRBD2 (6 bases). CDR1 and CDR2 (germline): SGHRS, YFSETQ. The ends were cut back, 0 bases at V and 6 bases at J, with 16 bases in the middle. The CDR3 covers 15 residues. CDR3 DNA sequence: TGCGCCAGCAGCTTGGTAGGTCAGGGAGGACGCGAGCAGTACGTC. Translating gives CASSLVGQGGREQYV.

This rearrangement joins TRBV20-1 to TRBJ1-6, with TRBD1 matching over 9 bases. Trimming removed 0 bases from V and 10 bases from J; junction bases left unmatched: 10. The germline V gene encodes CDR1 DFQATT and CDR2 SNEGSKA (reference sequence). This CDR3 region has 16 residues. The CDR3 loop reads CSARDEQGAQGSPLHF. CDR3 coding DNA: TGCAGTGCTAGAGATGAACAGGGGGCGCAAGGGTCACCCCTCCACTTT.

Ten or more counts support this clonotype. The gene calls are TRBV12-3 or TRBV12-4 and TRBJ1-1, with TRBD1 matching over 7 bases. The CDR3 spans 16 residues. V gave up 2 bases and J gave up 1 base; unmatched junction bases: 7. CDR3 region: CASSLWAGGKNTEAFF. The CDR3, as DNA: TGTGCCAGCAGTTTATGGGCAGGGGGTAAGAACACTGAAGCTTTCTTT.

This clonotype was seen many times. CDR3 in amino acids: CASSFLAGRYNEQFF. CDR3 in DNA: TGTGCCAGCAGCTTCCTAGCGGGGAGGTACAATGAGCAGTTCTTC. J is TRBJ2-1 and V is TRBV7-2; 9 nucleotides align to TRBD2. CDR1 is SGHTA and CDR2 is FQGNSA in the germline V gene. The CDR3 length is 15 residues. The V and J ends lost 3 bases and 4 bases, in that order; junction bases with no gene match: 4.

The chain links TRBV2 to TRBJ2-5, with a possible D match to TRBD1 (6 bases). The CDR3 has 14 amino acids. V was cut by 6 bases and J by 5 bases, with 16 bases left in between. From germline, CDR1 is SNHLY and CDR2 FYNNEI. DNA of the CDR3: TGTGCCAGCAGAACTCTACAGGGTTGGGAGACCCAGTACTTC. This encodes CASRTLQGWETQYF.

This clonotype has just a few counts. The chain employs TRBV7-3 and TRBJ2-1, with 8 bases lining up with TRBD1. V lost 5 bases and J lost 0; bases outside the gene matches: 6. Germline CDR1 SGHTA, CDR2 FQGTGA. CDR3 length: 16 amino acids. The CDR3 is CASSQRQGSSYNEQFF. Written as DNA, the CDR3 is TGTGCCAGCAGCCAAAGACAGGGGAGCTCCTACAATGAGCAGTTCTTC.

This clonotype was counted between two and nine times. This chain's CDR3 is CASRLAGGPGTDTQYF. The CDR3, as DNA: TGTGCCAGCAGACTAGCGGGGGGGCCCGGCACAGATACGCAGTATTTT. This chain links TRBV4-2 with TRBJ2-3; 13 nucleotides agree with TRBD2. The CDR3 consists of 16 residues. Germline values: CDR1 LGHNA, CDR2 YNFKEQ. V gave up 6 bases and J gave up 1 base; unmatched junction bases: 4.

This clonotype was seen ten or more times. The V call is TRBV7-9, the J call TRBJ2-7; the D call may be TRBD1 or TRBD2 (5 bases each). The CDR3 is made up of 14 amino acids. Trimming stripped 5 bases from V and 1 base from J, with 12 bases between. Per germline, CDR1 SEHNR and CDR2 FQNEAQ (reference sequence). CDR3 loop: CASSARGGSYEQYF. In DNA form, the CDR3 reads TGTGCCAGCAGCGCGAGGGGCGGTTCCTACGAGCAGTACTTC. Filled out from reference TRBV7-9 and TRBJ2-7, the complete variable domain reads DTGVSQNPRHKITKRGQNVTFRCDPISEHNRLYWYRQTLGQGPEFLTYFQNEAQLEKSRLLSDRFSAERPKGSFSTLEIQRTEQGDSAMYLCASSARGGSYEQYFGPGTRLTVT.

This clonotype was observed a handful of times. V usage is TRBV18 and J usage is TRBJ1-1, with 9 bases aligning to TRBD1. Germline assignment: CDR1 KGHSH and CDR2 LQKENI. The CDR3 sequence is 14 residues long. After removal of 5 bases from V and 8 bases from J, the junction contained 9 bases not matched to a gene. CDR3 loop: CASSSTGGALEAFF. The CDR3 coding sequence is TGTGCCAGCTCATCTACAGGGGGCGCCCTCGAAGCTTTCTTT.

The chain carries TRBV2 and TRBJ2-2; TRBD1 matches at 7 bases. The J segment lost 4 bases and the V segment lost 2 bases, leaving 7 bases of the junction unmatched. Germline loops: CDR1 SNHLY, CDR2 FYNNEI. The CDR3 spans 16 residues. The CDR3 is CASSERGGAGTGELFF. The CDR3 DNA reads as TGTGCCAGCAGTGAAAGAGGGGGCGCGGGCACCGGGGAGCTGTTTTTT.

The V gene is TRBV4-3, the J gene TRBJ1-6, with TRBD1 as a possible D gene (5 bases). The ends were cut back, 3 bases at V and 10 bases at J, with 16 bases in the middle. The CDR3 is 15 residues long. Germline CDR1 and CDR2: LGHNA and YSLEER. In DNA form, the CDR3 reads TGCGCCAGCAGCCAGAAAATGACAGCCAACTCACCCCTCCACTTT. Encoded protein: CASSQKMTANSPLHF.

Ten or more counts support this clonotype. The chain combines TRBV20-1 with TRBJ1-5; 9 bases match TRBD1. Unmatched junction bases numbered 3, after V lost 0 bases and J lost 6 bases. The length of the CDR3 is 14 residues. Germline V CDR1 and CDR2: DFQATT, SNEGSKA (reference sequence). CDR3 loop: CSARETGGGQPQHF. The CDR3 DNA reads TGCAGTGCTAGAGAGACAGGGGGTGGTCAGCCCCAGCATTTT.

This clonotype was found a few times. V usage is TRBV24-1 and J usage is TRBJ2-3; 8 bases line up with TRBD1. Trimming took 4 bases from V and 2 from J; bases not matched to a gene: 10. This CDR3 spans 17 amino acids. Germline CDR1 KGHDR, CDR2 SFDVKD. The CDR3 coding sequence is TGTGCCACCAGTGAATCTGGACAGGGTGGGCACACAGATACGCAGTATTTT. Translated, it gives CATSESGQGGHTDTQYF.

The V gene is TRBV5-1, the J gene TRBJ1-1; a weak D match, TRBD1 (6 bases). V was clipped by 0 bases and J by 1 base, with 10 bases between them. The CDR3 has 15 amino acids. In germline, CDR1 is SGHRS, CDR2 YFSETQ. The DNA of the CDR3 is TGCGCCAGCAGCTTGGGGGTGGGGGCGAACACTGAAGCTTTCTTT. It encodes CASSLGVGANTEAFF.

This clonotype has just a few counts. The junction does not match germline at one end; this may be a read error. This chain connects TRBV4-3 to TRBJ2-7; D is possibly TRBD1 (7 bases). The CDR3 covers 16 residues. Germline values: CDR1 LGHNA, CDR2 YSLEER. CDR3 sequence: CASSKDGGDSTYEQYF. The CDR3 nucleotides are TGCGCCAGCAGCAAAGATGGAGGGGACAGCACCTACGAGCAGTACTTC.

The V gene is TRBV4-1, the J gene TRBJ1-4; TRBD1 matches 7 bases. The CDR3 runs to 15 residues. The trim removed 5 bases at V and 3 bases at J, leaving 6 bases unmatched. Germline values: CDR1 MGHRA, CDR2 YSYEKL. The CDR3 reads CASSARDSANEKLFF. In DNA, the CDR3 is TGCGCCAGCAGCGCTCGGGACAGTGCTAATGAAAAACTGTTTTTT.

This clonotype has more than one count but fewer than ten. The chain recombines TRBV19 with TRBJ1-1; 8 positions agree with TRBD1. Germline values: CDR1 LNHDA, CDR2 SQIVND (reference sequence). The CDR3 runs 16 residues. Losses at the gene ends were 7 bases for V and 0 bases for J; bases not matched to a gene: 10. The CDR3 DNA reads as TGTGCCAGTATCAAGACCGGGACAGGTCTGAACACTGAAGCTTTCTTT. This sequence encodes CASIKTGTGLNTEAFF.

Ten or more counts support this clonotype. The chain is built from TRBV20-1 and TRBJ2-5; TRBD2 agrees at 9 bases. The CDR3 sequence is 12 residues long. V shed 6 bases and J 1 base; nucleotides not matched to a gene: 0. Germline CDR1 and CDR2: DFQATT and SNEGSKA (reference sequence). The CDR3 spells CSAAGGQETQYF. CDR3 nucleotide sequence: TGCAGTGCAGCGGGGGGCCAAGAGACCCAGTACTTC.

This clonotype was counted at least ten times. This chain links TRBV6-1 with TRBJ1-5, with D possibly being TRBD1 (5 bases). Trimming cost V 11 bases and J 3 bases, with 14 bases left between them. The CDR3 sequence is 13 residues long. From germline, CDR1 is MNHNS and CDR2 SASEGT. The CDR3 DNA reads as TGTGCCTGCGCAGTGACAGACAATCAGCCCCAGCATTTT. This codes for CACAVTDNQPQHF.

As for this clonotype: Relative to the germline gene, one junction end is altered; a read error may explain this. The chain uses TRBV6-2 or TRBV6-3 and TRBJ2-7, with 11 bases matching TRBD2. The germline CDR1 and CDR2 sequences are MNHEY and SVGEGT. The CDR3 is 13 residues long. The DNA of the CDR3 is TGTGCCAGCAGTCGGGGGTCTAGCGGGGGGCCCTCCTTC. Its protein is CASSRGSSGGPSF.

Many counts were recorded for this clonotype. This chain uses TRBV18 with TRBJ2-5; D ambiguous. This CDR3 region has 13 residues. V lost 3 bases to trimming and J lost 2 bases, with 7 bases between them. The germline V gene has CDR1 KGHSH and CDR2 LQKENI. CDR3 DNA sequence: TGTGCCAGCTCACCTGCCGTACAAGAGACCCAGTACTTC. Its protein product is CASSPAVQETQYF.

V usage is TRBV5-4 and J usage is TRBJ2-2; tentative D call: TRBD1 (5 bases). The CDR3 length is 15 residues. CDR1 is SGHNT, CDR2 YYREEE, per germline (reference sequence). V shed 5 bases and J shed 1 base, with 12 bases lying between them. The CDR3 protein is CASRPTTGNTGELFF. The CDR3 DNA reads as TGTGCCAGCAGACCTACCACAGGGAACACCGGGGAGCTGTTTTTT.

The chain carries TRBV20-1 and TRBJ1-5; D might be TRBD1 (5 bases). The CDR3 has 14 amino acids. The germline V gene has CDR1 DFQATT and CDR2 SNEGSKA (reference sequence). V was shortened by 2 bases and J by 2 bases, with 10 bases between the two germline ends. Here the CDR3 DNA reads TGCAGTGCTAGAAAGGGGAATGGCAATCAGCCCCAGCATTTT. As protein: CSARKGNGNQPQHF.

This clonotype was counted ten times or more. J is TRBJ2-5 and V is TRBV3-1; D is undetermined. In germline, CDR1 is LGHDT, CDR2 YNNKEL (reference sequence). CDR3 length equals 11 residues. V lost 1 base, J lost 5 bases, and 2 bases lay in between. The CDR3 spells CASSQVETQYF. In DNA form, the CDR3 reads TGTGCCAGCAGCCAAGTCGAGACCCAGTACTTC.

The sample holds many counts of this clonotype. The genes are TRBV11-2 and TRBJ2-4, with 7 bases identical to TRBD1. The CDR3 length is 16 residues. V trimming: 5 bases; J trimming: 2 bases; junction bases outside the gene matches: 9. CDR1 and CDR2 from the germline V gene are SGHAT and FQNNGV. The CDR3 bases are TGTGCCAGCAGCGCACGATACAGGGGACCCAAAAACATTCAGTACTTC. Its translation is CASSARYRGPKNIQYF.

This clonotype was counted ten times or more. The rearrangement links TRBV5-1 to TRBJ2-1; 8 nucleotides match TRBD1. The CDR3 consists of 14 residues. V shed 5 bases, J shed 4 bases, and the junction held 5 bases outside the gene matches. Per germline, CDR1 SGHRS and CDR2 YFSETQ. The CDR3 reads CASRDDRGYNEQFF. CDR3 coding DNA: TGCGCCAGCAGGGATGACAGGGGATACAATGAGCAGTTCTTC. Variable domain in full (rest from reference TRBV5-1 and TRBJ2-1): KAGVTQTPRYLIKTRGQQVTLSCSPISGHRSVSWYQQTPGQGLQFLFEYFSETQRNKGNFPGRFSGRQFSNSRSEMNVSTLELGDSALYLCASRDDRGYNEQFFGPGTRLTVL.

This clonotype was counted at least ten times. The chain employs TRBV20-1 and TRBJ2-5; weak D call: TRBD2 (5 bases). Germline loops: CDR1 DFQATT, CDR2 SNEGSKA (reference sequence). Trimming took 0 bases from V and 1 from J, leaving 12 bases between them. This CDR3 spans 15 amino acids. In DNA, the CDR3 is TGCAGTGCTAGAGATTGGGCGGGCGGCCAAGAGACCCAGTACTTC. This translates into CSARDWAGGQETQYF.

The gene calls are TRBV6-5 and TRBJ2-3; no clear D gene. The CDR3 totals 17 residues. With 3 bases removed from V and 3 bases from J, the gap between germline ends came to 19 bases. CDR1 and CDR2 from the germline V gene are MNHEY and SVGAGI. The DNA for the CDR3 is TGTGCCAGCAGTTATAACCCCTCGGATGGATTTACAGATACGCAGTATTTT. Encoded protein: CASSYNPSDGFTDTQYF.